These 11 T cell receptor beta chains were all obtained from the same sample, sequenced in a study of OX40 agonist ivuxolimab in advanced cancers. Here immunoSEQ multiplex PCR was the method, and the copy in TCRdb shows in-frame clones only, minus some. The sample yields roughly 73,000 clones, 80% to 90% seen once. Sequenced material: CD4+ or CD8+ T cells sorted from blood, taken in a trial of the OX40 agonist ivuxolimab. The receptors come from an adult with an advanced solid tumor such as melanoma, head and neck, liver or kidney cancer.

The chain has TRBV6-5 and TRBJ1-3, with D possibly matching TRBD1 (5 bases). With 0 bases removed from V and 4 bases from J, the gap between germline ends came to 13 bases. CDR3 size: 16 residues. Per germline, CDR1 MNHEY and CDR2 SVGAGI. The CDR3 bases are TGTGCCAGCAGTTACTCCCGGGGCGTCGCGGGAAACACCATATATTTT. Its translation: CASSYSRGVAGNTIYF.

The chain is built from TRBV5-4 and TRBJ2-3; D is perhaps TRBD2 (5 bases). V lost 2 bases, J lost 1 base, and 14 bases lay in between. The CDR3 length is 16 residues. Germline CDR1 and CDR2: SGHNT and YYREEE (reference sequence). In DNA, the CDR3 is TGTGCCAGCAGCTTCAGAGTGGAGGCGGGCACAGATACGCAGTATTTT. It is translated as CASSFRVEAGTDTQYF. Supplemented by reference TRBV5-4 and TRBJ2-3, the full variable domain reads ETGVTQSPTHLIKTRGQQVTLRCSSQSGHNTVSWYQQALGQGPQFIFQYYREEENGRGNFPPRFSGLQFPNYSSELNVNALELDDSALYLCASSFRVEAGTDTQYFGPGTRLTVL.

This chain uses TRBV5-4 with TRBJ2-7; weak D call: TRBD2 (7 bases). The CDR3 spans 15 residues. Between the trimmed V and J ends, which lost 0 bases and 1 base, there was a span of 11 bases. Germline V CDR1 and CDR2: SGHNT, YYREEE (reference sequence). CDR3 sequence reads: CASSLGGRESYEQYF. The CDR3, as DNA: TGTGCCAGCAGCTTGGGGGGGCGGGAGTCCTACGAGCAGTACTTC.

The chain recombines TRBV27 with TRBJ1-4; D call uncertain. The V gene's germline CDR1 is MNHEY and CDR2 SMNVEV (reference sequence). The CDR3 is 13 residues long. V lost 8 bases to trimming and J lost 3 bases, with 10 bases between them. The CDR3 here is CASSLFPNEKLFF. The CDR3 nucleotides read TGTGCCAGCTCCCTTTTTCCTAATGAAAAACTGTTTTTT.

This clone was seen only once. V is TRBV4-2 and J is TRBJ2-2; 7 bases line up with TRBD1. This CDR3 spans 16 amino acids. Germline loops: CDR1 LGHNA, CDR2 YNFKEQ. V lost 6 bases to trimming and J lost 0 bases; unmatched junction nucleotides: 7. The CDR3 spells CASSATGDPNTGELFF. DNA of the CDR3: TGTGCCAGCAGTGCTACAGGGGACCCGAACACCGGGGAGCTGTTTTTT.

The rearrangement uses TRBV28 and TRBJ1-1; 9 positions match TRBD1. CDR1 MDHEN and CDR2 SYDVKM come from the germline V gene. Trimming cost V 4 bases and J 5 bases; bases outside gene matches: 5. This CDR3 comprises 14 residues. CDR3 sequence reads: CASSSWTGVTEAFF. For the CDR3, the DNA is TGTGCCAGCAGTTCCTGGACAGGGGTAACTGAAGCTTTCTTT.

The chain links TRBV29-1 to TRBJ1-1, with 7 bases that match TRBD1. The length of the CDR3 is 12 residues. J was trimmed by 6 bases and V by 3 bases; bases with no gene match: 4. From germline, CDR1 is SQVTM and CDR2 ANQGSEA. This CDR3 is CSVDQGGAEAFF. The CDR3 nucleotides are TGCAGCGTTGATCAGGGGGGGGCTGAAGCTTTCTTT. Together with reference TRBV29-1 and TRBJ1-1, the CDR3 gives the full variable domain: SAVISQKPSRDICQRGTSLTIQCQVDSQVTMMFWYRQQPGQSLTLIATANQGSEATYESGFVIDKFPISRPNLTFSTLTVSNMSPEDSSIYLCSVDQGGAEAFFGQGTRLTVV.

The chain uses TRBV10-3 and TRBJ2-2; tentatively, D is TRBD1 (6 bases). From germline, CDR1 is ENHRY and CDR2 SYGVKD. CDR3 length: 16 residues. V lost 0 bases and J lost 1, with 9 bases in between. The CDR3 DNA follows: TGTGCCATCAGTGAGTCCGGGACACTGAACACCGGGGAGCTGTTTTTT. Protein product: CAISESGTLNTGELFF.

The chain combines TRBV15 with TRBJ1-4; no firm D call. Germline V lookup: CDR1 LNHNV, CDR2 YYDKDF (reference sequence). The CDR3 covers 16 residues. The ends were cut back, 1 base at V and 4 bases at J, with 13 bases in the middle. The CDR3 is CATSRVARRVNEKLFF. CDR3 DNA sequence: TGTGCCACCAGCAGAGTGGCCCGGCGGGTTAATGAAAAACTGTTTTTT. The full variable domain, its missing parts supplied by reference TRBV15 and TRBJ1-4, is DAMVIQNPRYQVTQFGKPVTLSCSQTLNHNVMYWYQQKSSQAPKLLFHYYDKDFNNEADTPDNFQSRRPNTSFCFLDIRSPGLGDTAMYLCATSRVARRVNEKLFFGSGTQLSVL.

This rearrangement joins TRBV10-1 to TRBJ2-2, with 11 bases identical to TRBD1. V shed 4 bases, J shed 4 bases, and the junction held 8 bases outside the gene matches. CDR3 size: 17 residues. CDR1 is WNHNN and CDR2 is SYGVQD in the germline V gene (reference sequence). CDR3 in amino acids: CASSGDRDRGGTGELFF. The CDR3 coding sequence is TGCGCCAGCAGTGGAGACCGGGACAGGGGGGGCACCGGGGAGCTGTTTTTT.

The chain carries TRBV6-4 and TRBJ1-1; D ambiguous. Germline assignment: CDR1 MRHNA and CDR2 SNTAGT. Trimming cost V 0 bases and J 1 base, with 0 bases left between them. CDR3 size: 12 residues. The CDR3: CASSDSNTEAFF. Here the CDR3 DNA reads TGTGCCAGCAGTGACTCGAACACTGAAGCTTTCTTT.